The T cell receptor beta chain described here comes from a study of control samples from healthy donors and cancer patients. Sequencing used immunoSEQ multiplex PCR; TCRdb keeps in-frame clones, though not all of them. The table has 350,000 to 450,000 clones, around 90% seen once; the top ten hold 5% to 8%. This CDR3 is 14 amino acids long. Germline V gene lookup returns CDR1 MGHRA and CDR2 YSYEKL. The ends were cut back, 2 bases at V and 4 bases at J, with 11 bases in the middle. Material: PBMCs. The chain couples TRBV4-1 to TRBJ1-2; D not certain. This receptor was taken from a man in his forties with head and neck cancer. DNA of the CDR3: TGCGCCAGCAGCCAACCTCGTGGGGTCTATGGCTACACCTTC. Translation gives CASSQPRGVYGYTF.